This TCR beta chain originates from a study of cytomegalovirus exposure and HLA in healthy donors. The wider study: Earlier findings included 90 million to 120 million unique TCR beta sequences obtained from 150 million to 200 million T cells. General study points: The authors enumerated under 200 TCR beta chains as linked to cytomegalovirus. As a later analysis revealed, most CMV-associated TCR beta chains appeared HLA-restricted.

CDR3 length: 14 amino acids. V lost 5 bases and J lost 6, with 13 bases in between. Germline V gene data show CDR1 as SGHTA and CDR2 as FQGNSA. Points on this clone: Its antigen remains unidentified.

PCR involved 60 Vbeta and 13 Jbeta primers. Libraries were prepared by immunoSEQ multiplex PCR; TCRdb keeps only in-frame clonotypes and omits some of them. The sample lists 50,000 to 55,000 clones, less than 75% occurring once. The chain is built from TRBV7-2 and TRBJ2-2, with D unclear. Sequencing used PBMCs. The receptor comes from a woman between 50 and 59 years old in good health and CMV-seropositive. This CDR3 is CASSPLFSSGELFF. CDR3 coding DNA: TGTGCCAGCAGCCCCCTTTTTTCGTCCGGGGAGCTGTTTTTT.